This passage covers 23 T cell receptor beta chains from one sample sequenced in a study of early T cells in non-severe SARS-CoV-2 infection. TCRdb re-called the 5' RACE reads with MiXCR, one entry per CDR3 protein. The profile shows around 67,000 distinct CDR3 sequences, about an eighth of them singletons. Sequencing was performed on whole blood, taken at baseline. Receptor source: an adult who was a healthcare worker with PCR-confirmed SARS-CoV-2 infection or an uninfected control (not recorded which).

There are many counts of this clonotype. The chain uses TRBV6-2 or TRBV6-3 and TRBJ2-7; no clear D. Germline CDR1 and CDR2: MNHEY and SVGEGT. The ends were cut back, 5 bases at V and 2 bases at J, with 7 bases in the middle. The CDR3 is made up of 12 amino acids. CDR3 sequence (DNA): TGTGCCAGCAGTGACGGACCCTACGAGCAGTACTTC. Protein product: CASSDGPYEQYF.

The chain couples TRBV5-1 to TRBJ1-1; D might be TRBD1 (5 bases). CDR1 is SGHRS and CDR2 is YFSETQ in the germline V gene. This CDR3 has 13 amino acids. Trimming took off 4 bases at V and 1 base at J, with 8 bases between the two ends. The CDR3 loop is CASSHGQNTEAFF. The CDR3 nucleotides are TGCGCCAGCAGCCACGGACAGAACACTGAAGCTTTCTTT.

The table lists this clonotype with a few counts. The rearrangement joins TRBV11-2 to TRBJ2-7, with D maybe TRBD1 (6 bases). This CDR3 contains 19 residues. From germline, CDR1 is SGHAT and CDR2 FQNNGV. Between the trimmed V and J ends, which lost 5 bases and 2 bases, there was a span of 28 bases. The CDR3 here is CASSRRLYRDTKMPYEQYF. The CDR3 DNA follows: TGTGCCAGCAGCCGGCGACTCTACCGGGACACCAAAATGCCCTACGAGCAGTACTTC.

Many counts were recorded for this clonotype. The chain recombines TRBV7-8 with TRBJ2-5; TRBD1 aligns across 7 bases. Germline V gives CDR1 SGHVS, CDR2 FQNEAQ. The CDR3 extends over 15 amino acids. The J segment lost 5 bases and the V segment lost 5 bases, leaving 11 bases of the junction unmatched. The CDR3 sequence is CASSNRQGPSETQYF. CDR3 bases: TGTGCCAGCAGCAACCGACAGGGTCCAAGCGAGACCCAGTACTTC.

This clonotype was seen a few times. The J gene is TRBJ1-6, the V gene TRBV11-2; 8 bases are shared with TRBD1. V shed 8 bases and J 11 bases; nucleotides not matched to a gene: 8. The CDR3 runs to 13 residues. In germline, CDR1 is SGHAT, CDR2 FQNNGV. The CDR3 coding sequence is TGTGCCAGCGGACCAGACAGGGGAGCACCCCTCCACTTT. Its translation: CASGPDRGAPLHF.

This clonotype was detected ten times or more. The chain uses TRBV27 and TRBJ2-7, with a possible D match to TRBD1 (5 bases). The CDR3 length is 13 residues. CDR1 MNHEY and CDR2 SMNVEV come from the germline V gene (reference sequence). Trimming cost V 0 bases and J 5 bases, with 8 bases left between them. CDR3 DNA: TGTGCCAGCAGTTTATCCAGGGCGAACGAGCAGTACTTC. Amino acid sequence: CASSLSRANEQYF.

This clonotype was seen a few times. The chain recombines TRBV7-9 with TRBJ2-3; D perhaps matches TRBD2 (6 bases). V shed 2 bases and J shed 5 bases, with 14 bases lying between them. CDR1 SEHNR and CDR2 FQNEAQ come from the germline V gene (reference sequence). The CDR3 runs to 15 residues. The CDR3 loop reads CASSLQAGFGDTQYF. DNA for the CDR3: TGTGCCAGCAGCTTACAGGCGGGGTTCGGAGATACGCAGTATTTT.

This clonotype was seen at least ten times. The chain recombines TRBV7-9 with TRBJ2-3; no clear D. Trimming took off 1 base at V and 2 bases at J, with 7 bases between the two ends. Germline V gene lookup returns CDR1 SEHNR and CDR2 FQNEAQ (reference sequence). This CDR3 contains 14 residues. CDR3 bases: TGTGCCAGCAGCTTAGACGGGCTCACAGATACGCAGTATTTT. It translates to CASSLDGLTDTQYF.

This clonotype was seen more than once but under ten times. The chain combines TRBV28 with TRBJ1-4, with D possibly matching TRBD1 (5 bases). The CDR3 contains 15 residues. V was clipped by 7 bases and J by 7 bases, with 19 bases between them. The germline CDR1 and CDR2 sequences are MDHEN and SYDVKM. The CDR3 DNA follows: TGTGCCAGCATTCCCGGAGGGGCGGGGAGTGAAAAACTGTTTTTT. Translating it yields CASIPGGAGSEKLFF. Variable domain in full (rest from reference TRBV28 and TRBJ1-4): DVKVTQSSRYLVKRTGEKVFLECVQDMDHENMFWYRQDPGLGLRLIYFSYDVKMKEKGDIPEGYSVSREKKERFSLILESASTNQTSMYLCASIPGGAGSEKLFFGSGTQLSVL.

This clonotype was picked up many times. This rearrangement joins TRBV6-1 to TRBJ2-3; D may be TRBD1 (6 bases). The CDR3 is made up of 15 amino acids. Trimming cost V 6 bases and J 2 bases, with 15 bases left between them. Germline CDR1 and CDR2: MNHNS and SASEGT. The CDR3 bases are TGTGCCAGCAGGGACAGTTTCTCTGTCACAGATACGCAGTATTTT. Translating gives CASRDSFSVTDTQYF.

In this sample, this clonotype turned up a few times. CDR3 DNA: TGTGCCAGCAGCATCTCGGGGACAGATACGCAGTATTTT. This encodes CASSISGTDTQYF. This chain uses TRBV5-4 with TRBJ2-3; a possible D gene is TRBD2 (5 bases). Trimming cost V 4 bases and J 3 bases, with 9 bases left between them. Germline values: CDR1 SGHNT, CDR2 YYREEE (reference sequence). The CDR3 contains 13 residues. Variable domain in full (rest from reference TRBV5-4 and TRBJ2-3): ETGVTQSPTHLIKTRGQQVTLRCSSQSGHNTVSWYQQALGQGPQFIFQYYREEENGRGNFPPRFSGLQFPNYSSELNVNALELDDSALYLCASSISGTDTQYFGPGTRLTVL.

The J gene is TRBJ1-1, the V gene TRBV29-1; perhaps TRBD1 as D (6 bases). The germline gives CDR1 SQVTM, CDR2 ANQGSEA. The V gene lost 2 bases and the J gene lost 5 bases, with 12 bases spanning the gap. This CDR3 spans 13 amino acids. CDR3 bases: TGCAGCGTTGAAACAGGGCGAGGAACTGAAGCTTTCTTT. Translation: CSVETGRGTEAFF.

This clonotype was seen many times. The chain is built from TRBV5-1 and TRBJ2-5, with 7 positions matching TRBD1. This CDR3 region has 14 residues. Germline trimming cut 2 bases from V and 2 bases from J; bases unmatched to any gene: 3. Germline V lookup: CDR1 SGHRS, CDR2 YFSETQ. The CDR3: CASSFRDSQETQYF. In DNA, the CDR3 is TGCGCCAGCAGCTTCCGGGACAGTCAAGAGACCCAGTACTTC.

V usage is TRBV2 and J usage is TRBJ1-1, with a weak D call TRBD1 (6 bases). The CDR3 runs to 13 residues. Deletions cut 8 bases from V and 0 bases from J, with 10 bases between. Germline V lookup: CDR1 SNHLY, CDR2 FYNNEI. CDR3 in DNA: TGTGCCAGCGTCAGGGGTCTGAACACTGAAGCTTTCTTT. This encodes CASVRGLNTEAFF.

The V call is TRBV19, the J call TRBJ2-1, with D perhaps matching TRBD1 (5 bases). Germline CDR1 LNHDA, CDR2 SQIVND (reference sequence). V was cut by 6 bases and J by 6 bases, with 12 bases left in between. This CDR3 contains 13 residues. The CDR3, as DNA: TGTGCCAGTAGAAGGGGTCCAACCAATGAGCAGTTCTTC. Translating gives CASRRGPTNEQFF. Full variable domain (outside the CDR3, taken from reference TRBV19 and TRBJ2-1): DGGITQSPKYLFRKEGQNVTLSCEQNLNHDAMYWYRQDPGQGLRLIYYSQIVNDFQKGDIAEGYSVSREKKESFPLTVTSAQKNPTAFYLCASRRGPTNEQFFGPGTRLTVL.

This chain connects TRBV29-1 to TRBJ2-7; the D gene could be TRBD1 or TRBD2 (5 bases each). This CDR3 is built from 11 residues. Germline V gene lookup returns CDR1 SQVTM and CDR2 ANQGSEA. Trimming pared 7 bases from V and 5 bases from J, leaving 12 bases between. CDR3 nucleotide sequence: TGCAGCGCCGGGACGGGGAACGAGCAGTACTTC. Protein sequence: CSAGTGNEQYF.

CDR3: CAISELGGRQETQYF. DNA of the CDR3: TGTGCCATCAGTGAGCTAGGGGGCAGACAAGAGACCCAGTACTTC. The chain employs TRBV10-3 and TRBJ2-5; 7 positions agree with TRBD1. The CDR3 consists of 15 residues. The J segment lost 2 bases and the V segment lost 2 bases, leaving 5 bases of the junction unmatched. Germline V lookup: CDR1 ENHRY, CDR2 SYGVKD.

This chain links TRBV29-1 with TRBJ2-7, with TRBD2 identical over 13 bases. Germline V CDR1 and CDR2: SQVTM, ANQGSEA. Trimming took 6 bases from V and 6 from J; bases not matched to a gene: 11. The CDR3 has 15 amino acids. The CDR3 region is CSVTGLAGPGSEQYF. The CDR3 DNA is TGCAGCGTCACGGGACTAGCGGGACCTGGCTCCGAGCAGTACTTC.

The V and J genes are TRBV29-1 and TRBJ2-3; D gene ambiguous. The CDR3 consists of 13 residues. Germline loops: CDR1 SQVTM, CDR2 ANQGSEA. Trimming took 0 bases from V and 3 from J, leaving 7 bases between them. The CDR3 region is CSVEDQETDTQYF. The CDR3 DNA follows: TGCAGCGTTGAAGATCAAGAGACAGATACGCAGTATTTT.

In its sample, this clonotype was seen many times. V gene TRBV29-1 combines with J gene TRBJ2-7, with 9 nucleotides matching TRBD1. The germline gives CDR1 SQVTM, CDR2 ANQGSEA. With 7 bases clipped from V and 5 bases from J, the junction kept 6 bases outside the gene matches. The CDR3 is made up of 12 amino acids. CDR3 bases: TGCAGCGCTGGACAGGGGATGGACGAGCAGTACTTC. Its translation is CSAGQGMDEQYF.

This clonotype appeared a few times. The rearrangement uses TRBV12-3 or TRBV12-4 and TRBJ2-5; D is ambiguous. Trimming took off 7 bases at V and 7 bases at J, with 16 bases between the two ends. This CDR3 contains 13 residues. The CDR3 region has the DNA TGTGCCAGCACCCCGGGTAGGGTGGGGACCCAGTACTTC. It codes for CASTPGRVGTQYF.

The sample holds many counts of this clonotype. The chain combines TRBV25-1 with TRBJ2-1, with TRBD2 matching over 10 bases. V lost 5 bases to trimming and J lost 7 bases; unmatched junction nucleotides: 5. CDR3 size: 14 residues. Germline-derived CDR1 and CDR2 are MGHDK and SYGVNS. DNA for the CDR3: TGTGCCAGCAGTCAAGCGGGAGGGCCGAATGAGCAGTTCTTC. This translates into CASSQAGGPNEQFF.

This clonotype came up a few times. The chain is built from TRBV5-1 and TRBJ2-2; 8 bases agree with TRBD2. The CDR3 runs to 15 residues. In germline, CDR1 is SGHRS, CDR2 YFSETQ. V shed 0 bases and J 3 bases; nucleotides not matched to a gene: 1. CDR3 DNA sequence: TGCGCCAGCAGCTTGGCGGGACTAGACACCGGGGAGCTGTTTTTT. Translating gives CASSLAGLDTGELFF.